The subject of this entry is one T cell receptor (beta chain). This entry comes from a study of blood T cell repertoires in COVID-19. Trimming took off 4 bases at V and 2 bases at J, with 15 bases between the two ends. From germline, CDR1 is SGHAT and CDR2 FQNNGV. The CDR3 consists of 16 residues. Data came from immunoSEQ multiplex PCR; TCRdb stores just in-frame clones and leaves some out. The sample has approximately 330,000 clones; about nine tenths are singletons. Adults between about 18 and 89 years of age took part from about two dozen US areas. The sequenced sample consisted of PBMCs or T cells enriched from blood (not recorded which). V is TRBV11-2 and J is TRBJ2-1; a weak D match, TRBD1 (6 bases). The sequence was obtained from a woman in her thirties who had recovered from COVID-19. DNA for the CDR3: TGTGCCAGCAGCTCCCTTAGGGGACAAACCTACAATGAGCAGTTCTTC. Amino acid sequence: CASSSLRGQTYNEQFF.